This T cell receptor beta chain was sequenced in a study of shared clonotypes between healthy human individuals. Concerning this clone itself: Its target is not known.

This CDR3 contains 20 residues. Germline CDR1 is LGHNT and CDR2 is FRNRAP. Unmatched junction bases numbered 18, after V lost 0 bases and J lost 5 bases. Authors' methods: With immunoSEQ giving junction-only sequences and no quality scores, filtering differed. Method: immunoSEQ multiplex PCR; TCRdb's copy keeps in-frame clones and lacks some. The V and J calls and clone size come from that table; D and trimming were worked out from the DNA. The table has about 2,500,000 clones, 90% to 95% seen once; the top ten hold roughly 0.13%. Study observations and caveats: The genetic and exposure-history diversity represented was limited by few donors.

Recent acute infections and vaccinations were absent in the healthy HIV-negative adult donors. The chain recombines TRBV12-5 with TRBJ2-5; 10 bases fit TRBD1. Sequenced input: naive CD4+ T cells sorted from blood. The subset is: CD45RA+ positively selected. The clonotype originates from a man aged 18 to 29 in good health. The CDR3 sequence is CASGLVPSIFGTGAAETQYF. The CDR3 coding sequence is TGTGCTAGTGGTTTGGTACCATCAATTTTCGGGACAGGGGCCGCGGAGACCCAGTACTTC.